The entry below gives a single T cell receptor (beta chain) sequence along with its context. This sample was included in a study of beta chain features in type 1 diabetes. The investigators reverse transcribed all of the isolated RNA, so they sequenced expressed TCRB transcripts. Generated by immunoSEQ multiplex PCR, the TCRdb table keeps only in-frame clones and is missing some. Of 140,000 or so clones listed, under 11% are singletons. Trimming removed 4 bases from V and 3 bases from J; junction bases left unmatched: 1. Germline CDR1 reads SGHNT; CDR2 reads YYREEE (reference sequence). CDR3 length: 14 amino acids.

This clonotype was sampled from a man younger than 35 in good health. Input material: naive CD4+ T cells from blood. This rearrangement joins TRBV5-4 to TRBJ1-6, with 7 nucleotides matching TRBD1. CDR3 DNA sequence: TGTGCCAGCAGCCGGGACAGCTATAATTCACCCCTCCACTTT. Translating gives CASSRDSYNSPLHF.